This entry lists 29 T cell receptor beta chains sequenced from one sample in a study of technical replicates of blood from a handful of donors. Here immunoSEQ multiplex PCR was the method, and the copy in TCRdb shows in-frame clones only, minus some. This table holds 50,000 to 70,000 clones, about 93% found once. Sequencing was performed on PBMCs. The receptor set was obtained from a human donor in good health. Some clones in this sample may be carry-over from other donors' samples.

The CDR3 spells CASSLDSGTAKNIQYF. CDR3 DNA sequence: TGTGCCAGCAGCTTAGATAGCGGGACAGCCAAAAACATTCAGTACTTC. The chain links TRBV11-2 to TRBJ2-4; 8 bases are a match to TRBD2. CDR1 is SGHAT, CDR2 FQNNGV, per germline. Germline trimming cut 0 bases from V and 0 bases from J; bases unmatched to any gene: 1. The CDR3 is made up of 16 amino acids.

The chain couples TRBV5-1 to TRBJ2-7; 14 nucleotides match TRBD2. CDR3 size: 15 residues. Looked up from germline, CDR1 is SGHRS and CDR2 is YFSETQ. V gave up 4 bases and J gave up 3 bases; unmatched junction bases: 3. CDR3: CASSPTSGRVYEQYF. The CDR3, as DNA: TGCGCCAGCAGCCCGACTAGCGGGAGGGTCTACGAGCAGTACTTC. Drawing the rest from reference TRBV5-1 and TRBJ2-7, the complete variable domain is KAGVTQTPRYLIKTRGQQVTLSCSPISGHRSVSWYQQTPGQGLQFLFEYFSETQRNKGNFPGRFSGRQFSNSRSEMNVSTLELGDSALYLCASSPTSGRVYEQYFGPGTRLTVT.

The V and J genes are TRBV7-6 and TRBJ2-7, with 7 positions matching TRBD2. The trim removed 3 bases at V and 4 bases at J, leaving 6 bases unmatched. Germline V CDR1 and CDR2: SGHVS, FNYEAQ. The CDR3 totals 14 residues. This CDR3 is CASSLGGVAYEQYF. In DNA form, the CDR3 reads TGTGCCAGCAGCTTGGGGGGGGTTGCGTACGAGCAGTACTTC.

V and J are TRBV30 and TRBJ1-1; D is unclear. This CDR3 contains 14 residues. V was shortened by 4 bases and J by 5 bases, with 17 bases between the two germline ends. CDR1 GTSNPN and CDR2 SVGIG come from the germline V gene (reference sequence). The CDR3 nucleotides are TGTGCCTGGACAGAAGGTCGCATGCGGACTGAAGCTTTCTTT. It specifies CAWTEGRMRTEAFF.

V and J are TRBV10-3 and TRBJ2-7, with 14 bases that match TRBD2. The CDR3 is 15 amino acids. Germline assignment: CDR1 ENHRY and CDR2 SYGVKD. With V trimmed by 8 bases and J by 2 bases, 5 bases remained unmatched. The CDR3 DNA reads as TGTGCCATCGGGACTAGCGGGAGTTTCGCCTACGAGCAGTACTTC. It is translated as CAIGTSGSFAYEQYF.

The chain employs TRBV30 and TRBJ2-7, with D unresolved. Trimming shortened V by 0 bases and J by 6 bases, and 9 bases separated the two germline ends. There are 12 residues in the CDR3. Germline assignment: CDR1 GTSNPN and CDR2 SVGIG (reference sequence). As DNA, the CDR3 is TGTGCCTGGAGTGTACCGCAGGCCGAGCAGTACTTC. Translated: CAWSVPQAEQYF.

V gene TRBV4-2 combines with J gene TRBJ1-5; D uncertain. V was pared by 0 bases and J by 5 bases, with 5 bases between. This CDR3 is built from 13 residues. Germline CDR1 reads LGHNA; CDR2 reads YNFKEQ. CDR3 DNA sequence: TGTGCCAGCAGCCAAGATCGGGATCAGCCCCAGCATTTT. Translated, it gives CASSQDRDQPQHF.

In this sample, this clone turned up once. The CDR3 protein is CASSLDEGLAGRYEQYF. Here the CDR3 DNA reads TGTGCCAGCAGCTTAGATGAGGGGCTAGCGGGGCGGTACGAGCAGTACTTC. J is TRBJ2-7 and V is TRBV7-2; TRBD2 aligns across 9 bases. CDR3 length equals 17 residues. V shed 1 base, J shed 4 bases, and the junction held 11 bases outside the gene matches. Germline loops: CDR1 SGHTA, CDR2 FQGNSA.

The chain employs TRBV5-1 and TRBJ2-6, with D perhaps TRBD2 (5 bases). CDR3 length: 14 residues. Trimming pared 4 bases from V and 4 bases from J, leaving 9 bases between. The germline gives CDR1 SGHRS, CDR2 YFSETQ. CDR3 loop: CASSPEVGANVLTF. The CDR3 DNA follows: TGCGCCAGCAGCCCGGAGGTCGGGGCCAACGTCCTGACTTTC.

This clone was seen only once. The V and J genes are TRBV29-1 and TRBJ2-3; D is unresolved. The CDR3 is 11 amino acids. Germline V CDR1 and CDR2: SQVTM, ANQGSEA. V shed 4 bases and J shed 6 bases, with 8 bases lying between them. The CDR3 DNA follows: TGCAGCGTTGCCCATGCGGATACGCAGTATTTT. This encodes CSVAHADTQYF.

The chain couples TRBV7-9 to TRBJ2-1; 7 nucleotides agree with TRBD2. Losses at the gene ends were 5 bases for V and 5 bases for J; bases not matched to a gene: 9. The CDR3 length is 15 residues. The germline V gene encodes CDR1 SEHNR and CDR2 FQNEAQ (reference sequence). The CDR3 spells CASSHPPSGHNEQFF. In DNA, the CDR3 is TGTGCCAGCAGCCACCCCCCTAGCGGCCACAATGAGCAGTTCTTC.

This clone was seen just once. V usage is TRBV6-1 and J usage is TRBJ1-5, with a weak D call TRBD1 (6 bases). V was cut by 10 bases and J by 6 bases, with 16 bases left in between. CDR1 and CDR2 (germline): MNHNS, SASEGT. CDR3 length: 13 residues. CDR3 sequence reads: CATRTGKSQPQHF. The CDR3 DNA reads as TGTGCCACGCGAACAGGGAAAAGTCAGCCCCAGCATTTT.

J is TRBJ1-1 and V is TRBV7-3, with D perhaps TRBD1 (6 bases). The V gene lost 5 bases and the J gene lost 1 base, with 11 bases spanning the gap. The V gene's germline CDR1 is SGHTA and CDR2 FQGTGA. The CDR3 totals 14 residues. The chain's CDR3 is CASSPGAGNTEAFF. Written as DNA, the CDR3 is TGTGCCAGCAGCCCAGGGGCCGGGAACACTGAAGCTTTCTTT.

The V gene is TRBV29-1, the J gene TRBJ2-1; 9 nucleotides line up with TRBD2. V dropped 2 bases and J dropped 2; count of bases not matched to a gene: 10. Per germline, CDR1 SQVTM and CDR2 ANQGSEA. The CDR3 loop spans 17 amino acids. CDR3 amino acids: CSVELTAGLATYNEQFF. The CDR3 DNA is TGCAGCGTTGAACTTACGGCCGGACTAGCGACCTACAATGAGCAGTTCTTC.

CDR3 bases: TGTGCCAGCAGCTTAATGCTTGGCACCAATGAGCAGTTCTTC. This codes for CASSLMLGTNEQFF. V is TRBV7-3 and J is TRBJ2-1, with unresolved D. Between the trimmed V and J ends, which lost 1 base and 6 bases, there was a span of 10 bases. This CDR3 contains 14 residues. Germline V gene lookup returns CDR1 SGHTA and CDR2 FQGTGA.

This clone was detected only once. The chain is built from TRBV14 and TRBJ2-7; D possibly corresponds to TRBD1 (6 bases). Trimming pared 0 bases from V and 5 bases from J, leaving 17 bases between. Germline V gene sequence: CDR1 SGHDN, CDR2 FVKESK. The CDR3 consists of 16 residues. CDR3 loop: CASSQDIGTPLHEQYF. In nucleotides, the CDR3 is TGTGCCAGCAGCCAAGATATCGGGACACCTCTTCACGAGCAGTACTTC.

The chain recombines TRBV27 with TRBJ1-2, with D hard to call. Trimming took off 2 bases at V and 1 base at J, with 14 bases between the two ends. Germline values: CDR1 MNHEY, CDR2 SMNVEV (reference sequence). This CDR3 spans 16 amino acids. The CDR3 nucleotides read TGTGCCAGCAGTTTAAACAGACCTTCTAATAACTATGGCTACACCTTC. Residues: CASSLNRPSNNYGYTF.

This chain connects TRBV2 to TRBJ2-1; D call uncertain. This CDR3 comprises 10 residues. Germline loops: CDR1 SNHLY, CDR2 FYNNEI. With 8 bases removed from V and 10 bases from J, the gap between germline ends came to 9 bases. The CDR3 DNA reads TGTGCCAGCTCCCTGCGAGAGCAGTTCTTC. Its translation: CASSLREQFF. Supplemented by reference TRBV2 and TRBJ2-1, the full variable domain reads EPEVTQTPSHQVTQMGQEVILRCVPISNHLYFYWYRQILGQKVEFLVSFYNNEISEKSEIFDDQFSVERPDGSNFTLKIRSTKLEDSAMYFCASSLREQFFGPGTRLTVL.

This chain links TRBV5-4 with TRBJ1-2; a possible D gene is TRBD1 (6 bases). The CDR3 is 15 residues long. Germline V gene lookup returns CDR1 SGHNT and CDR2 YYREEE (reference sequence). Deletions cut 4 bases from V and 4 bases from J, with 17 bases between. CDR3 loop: CASSPGAVGGYGYTF. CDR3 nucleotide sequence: TGTGCCAGCAGCCCAGGGGCCGTAGGCGGCTATGGCTACACCTTC. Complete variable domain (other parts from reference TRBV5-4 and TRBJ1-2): ETGVTQSPTHLIKTRGQQVTLRCSSQSGHNTVSWYQQALGQGPQFIFQYYREEENGRGNFPPRFSGLQFPNYSSELNVNALELDDSALYLCASSPGAVGGYGYTFGSGTRLTVV.

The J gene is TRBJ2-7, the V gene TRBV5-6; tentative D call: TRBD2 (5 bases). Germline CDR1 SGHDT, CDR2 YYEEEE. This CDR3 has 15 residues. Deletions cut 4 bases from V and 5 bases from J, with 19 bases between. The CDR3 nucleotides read TGTGCCAGCAGCCCTACCGGACTGCTGGTGGACGAGCAGTACTTC. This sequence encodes CASSPTGLLVDEQYF.

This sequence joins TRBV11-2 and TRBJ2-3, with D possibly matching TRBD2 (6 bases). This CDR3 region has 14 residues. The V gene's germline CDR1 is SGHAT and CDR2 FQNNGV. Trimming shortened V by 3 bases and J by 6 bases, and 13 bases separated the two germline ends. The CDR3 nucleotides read TGTGCCAGCAGCTTTCGGGGGAGGAGTGATACGCAGTATTTT. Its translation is CASSFRGRSDTQYF.

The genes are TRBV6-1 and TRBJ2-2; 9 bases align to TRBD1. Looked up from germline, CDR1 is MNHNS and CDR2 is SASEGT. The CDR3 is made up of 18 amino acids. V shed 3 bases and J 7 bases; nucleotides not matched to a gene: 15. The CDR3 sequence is CASSDVGTGRRYGGELFF. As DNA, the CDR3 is TGTGCCAGCAGTGACGTTGGGACAGGGCGACGATACGGCGGGGAGCTGTTTTTT.

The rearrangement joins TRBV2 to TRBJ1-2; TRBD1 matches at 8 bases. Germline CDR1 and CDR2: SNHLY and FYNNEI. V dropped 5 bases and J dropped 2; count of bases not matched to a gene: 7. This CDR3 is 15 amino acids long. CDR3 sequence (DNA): TGTGCCAGCAGTATAGGACAGGGCGGGAACTATGGCTACACCTTC. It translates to CASSIGQGGNYGYTF. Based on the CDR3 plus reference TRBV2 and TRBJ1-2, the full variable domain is EPEVTQTPSHQVTQMGQEVILRCVPISNHLYFYWYRQILGQKVEFLVSFYNNEISEKSEIFDDQFSVERPDGSNFTLKIRSTKLEDSAMYFCASSIGQGGNYGYTFGSGTRLTVV.

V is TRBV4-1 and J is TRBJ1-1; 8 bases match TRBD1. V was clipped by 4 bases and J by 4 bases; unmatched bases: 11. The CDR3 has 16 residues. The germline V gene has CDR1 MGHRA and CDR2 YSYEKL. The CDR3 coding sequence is TGCGCCAGCAGCCCCTCTTCGCGGACAGGGTCCACTGAAGCTTTCTTT. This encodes CASSPSSRTGSTEAFF.

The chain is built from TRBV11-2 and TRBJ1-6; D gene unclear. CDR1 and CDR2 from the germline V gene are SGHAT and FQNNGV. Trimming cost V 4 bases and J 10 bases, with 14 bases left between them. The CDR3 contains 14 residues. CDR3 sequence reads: CASSSAVRGSPLHF. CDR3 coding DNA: TGTGCCAGCAGCTCGGCGGTCCGGGGATCACCCCTCCACTTT. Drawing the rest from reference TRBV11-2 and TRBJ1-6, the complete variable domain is EAGVAQSPRYKIIEKRQSVAFWCNPISGHATLYWYQQILGQGPKLLIQFQNNGVVDDSQLPKDRFSAERLKGVDSTLKIQPAKLEDSAVYLCASSSAVRGSPLHFGNGTRLTVT.

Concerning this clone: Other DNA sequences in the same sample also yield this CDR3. DNA for the CDR3: TGCGCCAGCAGCGTCCAAGGGGGTGATGGCTACACCTTC. Residues: CASSVQGGDGYTF. The V call is TRBV5-1, the J call TRBJ1-2; weak D call: TRBD1 (6 bases). The CDR3 has 13 amino acids. The V end lost 4 bases, the J end lost 6 bases, and 13 bases lay between the germline ends. Looked up from germline, CDR1 is SGHRS and CDR2 is YFSETQ.

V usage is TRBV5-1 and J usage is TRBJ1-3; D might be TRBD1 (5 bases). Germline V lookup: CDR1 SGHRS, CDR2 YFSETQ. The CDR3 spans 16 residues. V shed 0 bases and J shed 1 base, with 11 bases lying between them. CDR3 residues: CASSLAVGGSGNTIYF. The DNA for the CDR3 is TGCGCCAGCAGCTTGGCTGTGGGGGGATCTGGAAACACCATATATTTT.

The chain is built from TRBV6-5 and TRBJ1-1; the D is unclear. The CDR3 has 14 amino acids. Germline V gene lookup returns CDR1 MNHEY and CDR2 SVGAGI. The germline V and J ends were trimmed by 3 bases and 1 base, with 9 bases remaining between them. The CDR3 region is CASSYGAGNTEAFF. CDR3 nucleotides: TGTGCCAGCAGTTATGGAGCCGGGAACACTGAAGCTTTCTTT.

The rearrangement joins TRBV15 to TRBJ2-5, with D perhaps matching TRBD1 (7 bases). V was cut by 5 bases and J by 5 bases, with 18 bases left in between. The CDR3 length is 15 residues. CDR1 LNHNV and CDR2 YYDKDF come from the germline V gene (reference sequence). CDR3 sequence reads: CATSFSQGSGETQYF. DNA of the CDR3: TGTGCCACCAGCTTCTCACAGGGGAGCGGGGAGACCCAGTACTTC.